The TCR beta chain under discussion was sequenced for a study of tumor-infiltrating lymphocytes in primary liver carcinoma. Starting material for RNA and DNA co-extraction consisted of roughly 19-30 mg of unsorted bulk tissue. Total RNA amounting to 450 to 500 ng was the source from which TCR beta cDNA was made with a constant-region primer. For TCR beta, libraries were produced by three nested multiplex PCR rounds using slightly modified ARM-PCR. MiXCR, run by TCRdb on the multiplex PCR reads, gives a single entry per CDR3 protein. The data hold approximately 80,000 distinct CDR3 sequences, with 69% observed a single time. A word on this clonotype: Relative to the germline gene, one junction end is altered; a read error may explain this.

The sample was tumor-adjacent normal liver tissue. The sequence derives from a middle-aged man with primary liver carcinoma and hepatitis B virus infection.

The CDR3 DNA reads as TGCGCCAGCAGCTTAGGCAGGGGGACTAGACCTCTAGATACGCAGTACTTT. It encodes CASSLGRGTRPLDTQYF. The chain links TRBV11-2 to TRBJ2-3, with D maybe TRBD2 (8 bases). CDR3 length equals 17 residues. Germline V gene lookup returns CDR1 SGHAT and CDR2 FQNNGV.